This entry concerns a single TCR beta chain. Its binding antigen is unknown. A read error may produce the germline difference seen at one junction end. The data belong to a study of blood T cell repertoires in COVID-19 (dated by TCRdb to about 2020). Background for the entire study: Collaborator samples came from the United States, Italy and Spain and covered acute and convalescent phases of COVID-19. The dataset comprised deeply sampled blood TCRbeta repertoires from subjects exposed to, actively infected with, or recovered from COVID-19. The samples were drawn from the first 160 participants of the ongoing ImmuneRACE study and from 1,254 subjects provided by 6 global collaborators. The repertoires were made available in a free public database intended to serve as a resource for research on the immune response to SARS-CoV-2. Where available, HLA class I and class II types were taken from metadata supplied by the sample provider and were not determined by assay-based typing. The sample metadata nearly always contained a de-identified subject ID, COVID-19 status, age in years and sex. The material from the prospective study consisted of cDNA or gDNA derived from T cells, B-cell-depleted T cells, or PBMCs.

On the study overall, not on this receptor specifically: How much clinical and demographic metadata was included differed by source and by participant, and the metadata was provided uncurated.

The germline V gene (reference sequence) yields SSHAT for CDR1 and FNYEAQ for CDR2. Its CDR3 holds 15 amino acids, cysteine through phenylalanine. Only the CDR3 DNA stays, 45 bases, in frame from base 1. Enrolling through a virtual design, the prospective study's participants ranged in age from roughly 18 to 89 years and lived across about two dozen United States geographic areas. To assign participants to cohorts, the prospective study relied on clinical history that participants themselves reported in a screening survey and a study questionnaire. Recovered participants in ImmuneRACE Cohort 3 were defined as having two consecutive negative NP/OP PCR tests, clearance from a healthcare professional, or resolution of symptoms. Mobile phlebotomists in the prospective study collected whole blood, serum and a nasopharyngeal or oropharyngeal swab from every participant. Additional blood draws and questionnaires over an approximately two-month period could optionally be provided by prospective study participants. Before DNA extraction, blood samples from the prospective study were shipped at room temperature or frozen.

The immunoSEQ Assay, a bias-controlled multiplex PCR, was used to amplify TCRbeta CDR3 regions from genomic DNA. Regarding the original processing steps: Within the assay, amplification of reference gene primers was used to estimate how many nucleated cells each sample contained. To quantify the absolute abundance of each unique TCRbeta CDR3 rearrangement, sequence reads were collapsed and filtered. For each sample, productive Simpson clonality was calculated as the square root of Simpson's diversity index over productive rearrangements. TCRdb provides this immuneACCESS table in a form limited to in-frame rearrangements. Some clones are lacking; in checked studies, under half of them reflect an unresolved V gene, and why the rest are absent is not known. V and J calls and clone size are as listed in that table; D and trimming were resolved from the DNA. Recorded for this sample are fewer than 300,000 clones; over 75% of them occurred a single time. Around 1.1% of the sample comes from the top ten.

The sample was PBMCs or T cells enriched from blood (not recorded which). This receptor chain uses TRBV7-7 and TRBJ2-7; 11 bases in the junction line up with TRBD1. This clonotype originated in a woman aged 25-40 years who had recovered from COVID-19. Read as DNA, the sequence is TGTGCTAGCAGCCCCCGGACAGGGGGCCAATACGAGCAGTACTTC. It is translated as CASSPRTGGQYEQYF.